The 18 T cell receptor beta chains below come from one sample, sequenced in a study of immune heterogeneity within non-small cell lung tumors. At about 600 ng per sample, bulk tumor genomic DNA provided the template. Several biopsies per primary tumor, spaced far apart, were taken during surgery. Curative operations were performed on patients who had untreated, newly diagnosed non-small cell lung cancer. With 32 V and 13 J primers, multiplex PCR amplified the TCR beta CDR3. TCRdb processed the multiplex PCR reads anew with MiXCR; each CDR3 protein has one entry. This sample has several thousand distinct CDR3 sequences, with 50% to 65% found just once. Sequenced sample: lung tumor tissue. The receptor source for this set is a man aged 60-69 years with non-small cell lung cancer.

Judged by abundance, this clonotype is large. The chain recombines TRBV7-3 with TRBJ1-3; D may be TRBD1 (5 bases). Germline V gene data show CDR1 as SGHTA and CDR2 as FQGTGA. Trimming cost V 2 bases and J 3 bases, with 11 bases left between them. CDR3 length: 15 residues. CDR3 sequence (DNA): TGTGCCAGCAGCTTATCCGGGGGTTATGGAAACACCATATATTTT. It encodes CASSLSGGYGNTIYF.

On this clonotype: This sequence may be a read error, since a much larger clone differs from it by one base. The genes are TRBV2 and TRBJ2-7; D unclear. Germline V lookup: CDR1 SNHLY, CDR2 FYNNEI. The CDR3 is 12 residues long. The CDR3, as DNA: TGTGTCAGCAGTGTTATCACTAATGAGCAGTACTTC. Translating it yields CVSSVITNEQYF.

By proportion, this clonotype is medium-sized. The gene calls are TRBV20-1 and TRBJ2-1; 7 nucleotides agree with TRBD2. J gave up 10 bases and V 0 bases, and 3 bases lay outside the gene matches. This CDR3 region has 12 residues. CDR1 and CDR2 from the germline V gene are DFQATT and SNEGSKA (reference sequence). The CDR3 loop is CSAREGLKEQFF. CDR3 DNA: TGCAGTGCTAGAGAGGGACTAAAGGAGCAGTTCTTC.

The chain has TRBV5-1 and TRBJ2-5; 11 bases fit TRBD1. The CDR3 length is 15 residues. The ends lost 4 bases at V and 5 bases at J; junction bases unmatched: 7. Per germline, CDR1 SGHRS and CDR2 YFSETQ. CDR3 sequence reads: CASSPGQGARETQYF. As DNA, the CDR3 is TGCGCCAGCAGCCCCGGACAGGGGGCGCGTGAGACCCAGTACTTC.

The chain couples TRBV19 to TRBJ1-6; 9 bases fit TRBD1. The germline gives CDR1 LNHDA, CDR2 SQIVND (reference sequence). The trim removed 4 bases at V and 9 bases at J, leaving 4 bases unmatched. The CDR3 length is 14 residues. CDR3 sequence reads: CASSTTGGGSPLHF. DNA of the CDR3: TGTGCCAGTAGTACTACAGGGGGCGGTTCACCCCTCCACTTT.

Note on this clonotype: At one of its ends the junction is not consistent with the germline gene, which may arise from a read error. The V call is TRBV5-6, the J call TRBJ2-1; 8 nucleotides align to TRBD2. Germline-derived CDR1 and CDR2 are SGHDT and YYEEEE. The CDR3 totals 13 residues. The CDR3 here is CASSFRRGVEQFF. The CDR3 nucleotides are TGCGCCAGCAGCTTTCGGCGGGGGGTTGAGCAGTTCTTC.

This rearrangement joins TRBV9 to TRBJ2-7; TRBD1 aligns across 8 bases. V dropped 3 bases and J dropped 0; count of bases not matched to a gene: 5. The CDR3 length is 15 residues. Germline V gene lookup returns CDR1 SGDLS and CDR2 YYNGEE. The CDR3 loop is CASSARTGLSYEQYF. In DNA, the CDR3 is TGTGCCAGCAGCGCCCGGACAGGGCTCTCCTACGAGCAGTACTTC.

This clonotype ranks as medium-sized. J is TRBJ2-1 and V is TRBV30; possibly TRBD2 for D (5 bases). The CDR3 runs 15 residues. Germline V gives CDR1 GTSNPN, CDR2 SVGIG (reference sequence). With 1 base removed from V and 9 bases from J, the gap between germline ends came to 19 bases. Here the CDR3 reads CAWSEPGYMASEQFF. As DNA, the CDR3 is TGTGCCTGGAGTGAGCCGGGATACATGGCTAGTGAGCAGTTCTTC.

The rearrangement uses TRBV19 and TRBJ2-7; D may match TRBD1 or TRBD2 (5 bases each). Trimming took off 3 bases at V and 7 bases at J, with 13 bases between the two ends. Germline V lookup: CDR1 LNHDA, CDR2 SQIVND (reference sequence). The CDR3 has 13 amino acids. CDR3 bases: TGTGCCAGTAGTATGGGGACGTCGGGTGAGCAGTACTTC. Its protein product is CASSMGTSGEQYF.

On this clonotype itself: The conserved phenylalanine or tryptophan is not found at the CDR3 terminus, so this likely reflects a read error. Because the CDR3's place on the DNA is in doubt, the DNA is left out and the CDR3 is given as listed by TCRdb. This chain uses TRBV6-1 with TRBJ2-3; TRBD1, the D gene given by the table, was not confirmed from the DNA. Germline V lookup: CDR1 MNHNS, CDR2 SASEGT. A total of 21 residues make up the CDR3, ends included. Here the CDR3 reads CASSEASLLLRGSSYEQYVGP.

The chain combines TRBV6-1 with TRBJ2-7; tentatively, D is TRBD1 or TRBD2 (5 bases each). V was shortened by 6 bases and J by 3 bases, with 12 bases between the two germline ends. This CDR3 region has 13 residues. Germline V lookup: CDR1 MNHNS, CDR2 SASEGT. The CDR3 DNA sequence: TGTGCCAGCAGAGGTCAGGGAGTCTACGAGCAGTACTTC. Its protein is CASRGQGVYEQYF.

The chain uses TRBV20-1 and TRBJ2-2; 11 nucleotides align to TRBD2. The J segment lost 4 bases and the V segment lost 7 bases, leaving 8 bases of the junction unmatched. Germline-derived CDR1 and CDR2 are DFQATT and SNEGSKA (reference sequence). CDR3 length: 15 amino acids. The CDR3 sequence is CSVSGRALSTGELFF. CDR3 nucleotides: TGCAGTGTTAGCGGGAGGGCCCTATCCACCGGGGAGCTGTTTTTT.

This clonotype is medium-sized (0.01 to 0.1%). J is TRBJ2-5 and V is TRBV7-9; 10 positions agree with TRBD2. With 5 bases clipped from V and 5 bases from J, the junction kept 8 bases outside the gene matches. Germline CDR1 SEHNR, CDR2 FQNEAQ (reference sequence). CDR3 length equals 15 residues. This CDR3 is CASSVNLAGVETQYF. The CDR3 nucleotides read TGTGCCAGCAGCGTAAATCTAGCGGGAGTCGAGACCCAGTACTTC.

This sequence joins TRBV11-3 and TRBJ2-7; D unresolved. Germline V CDR1 and CDR2: SGHNT, YENEEA. CDR3 length: 15 amino acids. The ends were cut back, 1 base at V and 2 bases at J, with 12 bases in the middle. DNA of the CDR3: TGTGCCAGCAGCTTAGGGGGAATCAGCACCTACGAGCAGTACTTC. It specifies CASSLGGISTYEQYF.

The chain joins TRBV19 to TRBJ1-5; D perhaps matches TRBD1 (6 bases). The germline V and J ends were trimmed by 3 bases and 4 bases, with 13 bases remaining between them. Looked up from germline, CDR1 is LNHDA and CDR2 is SQIVND (reference sequence). CDR3 size: 15 residues. This chain's CDR3 is CASSIRGQANQPQHF. The CDR3 nucleotides read TGTGCCAGTAGTATCCGGGGGCAGGCAAATCAGCCCCAGCATTTT.

Points on this clonotype: The CDR3 does not end in the conserved phenylalanine or tryptophan, so this is likely a read error. No DNA is shown, since the ends of the CDR3 on it are uncertain; the CDR3 is the one TCRdb lists. The chain carries TRBV2 and TRBJ2-4; the table's D call of TRBD2 was not tested on the DNA. Counting both end residues, the CDR3 totals 18 amino acids. Per germline, CDR1 SNHLY and CDR2 FYNNEI. This chain's CDR3 is CASSESPRVYSYEQYVGP.

The chain recombines TRBV30 with TRBJ2-2, with TRBD2 as a possible D gene (6 bases). CDR1 and CDR2 (germline): GTSNPN, SVGIG (reference sequence). The CDR3 is 15 residues long. Trimming stripped 3 bases from V and 5 bases from J, with 16 bases between. The CDR3 region is CAWSGGGRLTGELFF. CDR3 DNA sequence: TGTGCCTGGAGCGGCGGAGGGAGGTTAACCGGGGAGCTGTTTTTT.

The rearrangement links TRBV30 to TRBJ1-5, with a tentative D call TRBD1 (6 bases). The CDR3 has 16 amino acids. Looked up from germline, CDR1 is GTSNPN and CDR2 is SVGIG (reference sequence). V dropped 1 base and J dropped 3 bases, with 16 bases sitting between them. Here the CDR3 reads CAWSGRTGPLNQPQHF. The CDR3 nucleotides are TGTGCCTGGAGTGGCCGAACAGGGCCCCTCAATCAGCCCCAGCATTTT.